The 26 T cell receptor beta chains listed next were all sequenced from one sample in a study of T cells in Graves' hyperthyroidism and ophthalmopathy. Researchers amplified the TCR beta CDR3 regions from RNA transcripts. The HTBI primer set served for first-round RT-PCR of the TCR CDR3. MiXCR was run by TCRdb on the multiplex PCR reads, yielding one entry per CDR3 protein. The sample holds 700,000 or so distinct CDR3 sequences; around 15% are singletons and the top ten take roughly 8%. Sequenced sample: blood. Every receptor here comes from a man aged 18-30 years with Graves' hyperthyroidism.

This clonotype occurred many times. The chain recombines TRBV28 with TRBJ2-1, with 7 bases identical to TRBD1. The CDR3 length is 14 residues. Losses at the gene ends were 6 bases for V and 6 bases for J; bases not matched to a gene: 8. The germline V gene encodes CDR1 MDHEN and CDR2 SYDVKM. The CDR3 DNA reads as TGTGCCAGCAGCCACAGGGGCGCGAGCAATGAGCAGTTCTTC. Protein product: CASSHRGASNEQFF.

There are a few counts of this clonotype. The chain employs TRBV28 and TRBJ1-2; no definite D call. Germline-derived CDR1 and CDR2 are MDHEN and SYDVKM. V was clipped by 4 bases and J by 8 bases, with 14 bases between them. This CDR3 has 13 residues. CDR3 DNA sequence: TGTGCCAGCAGTTACGCGGGAAACGGGGGCTACACCTTC. It is translated as CASSYAGNGGYTF.

The chain links TRBV19 to TRBJ2-3; D is unclear. V lost 4 bases and J lost 4, with 15 bases in between. CDR1 and CDR2 (germline): LNHDA, SQIVND (reference sequence). This CDR3 contains 15 residues. As DNA, the CDR3 is TGTGCCAGTAGTACCCCCGGACGGCCAGCAGATACGCAGTATTTT. It translates to CASSTPGRPADTQYF. The whole variable domain, filled in from reference TRBV19 and TRBJ2-3, reads DGGITQSPKYLFRKEGQNVTLSCEQNLNHDAMYWYRQDPGQGLRLIYYSQIVNDFQKGDIAEGYSVSREKKESFPLTVTSAQKNPTAFYLCASSTPGRPADTQYFGPGTRLTVL.

This clonotype was observed many times. V usage is TRBV27 and J usage is TRBJ2-3, with 8 bases identical to TRBD1. V lost 4 bases, J lost 3 bases, and 9 bases stayed unmatched. Germline V gene data show CDR1 as MNHEY and CDR2 as SMNVEV (reference sequence). The CDR3 runs to 16 residues. CDR3 protein: CASSSPYRGRTDTQYF. The DNA of the CDR3 is TGTGCCAGCAGTTCCCCCTACAGGGGGAGAACAGATACGCAGTATTTT.

This clonotype has more than one count but fewer than ten. DNA of the CDR3: TGTGCCAGCAGCTTAGATACCGGCGAGCAGTTCTTC. It codes for CASSLDTGEQFF. The V gene is TRBV7-3, the J gene TRBJ2-1, with no clear D. The CDR3 sequence is 12 residues long. CDR1 and CDR2 from the germline V gene are SGHTA and FQGTGA. V lost 2 bases, J lost 10 bases, and 9 bases lay in between. The whole variable domain, filled in from reference TRBV7-3 and TRBJ2-1, reads GAGVSQTPSNKVTEKGKYVELRCDPISGHTALYWYRQSLGQGPEFLIYFQGTGAADDSGLPNDRFFAVRPEGSVSTLKIQRTERGDSAVYLCASSLDTGEQFFGPGTRLTVL.

The chain employs TRBV7-8 and TRBJ2-7, with TRBD1 matching over 9 bases. The V and J ends lost 5 bases and 3 bases, in that order; junction bases with no gene match: 5. There are 14 residues in the CDR3. The V gene's germline CDR1 is SGHVS and CDR2 FQNEAQ. The CDR3 spells CASSQRTGVYEQYF. In DNA, the CDR3 is TGTGCCAGCAGCCAAAGGACAGGGGTCTACGAGCAGTACTTC.

This clonotype was seen repeatedly, ten times or more. V usage is TRBV20-1 and J usage is TRBJ2-7; 7 nucleotides align to TRBD1. The V gene's germline CDR1 is DFQATT and CDR2 SNEGSKA (reference sequence). The CDR3 is 14 residues long. J lost 0 bases, V lost 4 bases, and 6 bases had no gene match. Here the CDR3 reads CSATGTESSYEQYF. As DNA, the CDR3 is TGCAGTGCTACAGGGACAGAATCCTCCTACGAGCAGTACTTC.

This clonotype was seen many times. The chain combines TRBV6-1 with TRBJ2-1, with 7 nucleotides matching TRBD2. After removal of 5 bases from V and 9 bases from J, the junction contained 16 bases not matched to a gene. Germline V gives CDR1 MNHNS, CDR2 SASEGT. This CDR3 spans 16 amino acids. The CDR3 coding sequence is TGTGCCAGCAGTCGGCCCTCCGCGGGGTTAGCGGGTGAGCAGTTCTTC. Amino acids: CASSRPSAGLAGEQFF.

The sample holds many counts of this clonotype. The chain carries TRBV2 and TRBJ2-3; D might be TRBD2 (6 bases). This CDR3 is 12 amino acids long. CDR1 and CDR2 (germline): SNHLY, FYNNEI. V gave up 8 bases and J gave up 2 bases, with 8 bases separating them. CDR3 sequence (DNA): TGTGCCAGCCGGGAGTACACAGATACGCAGTATTTT. It yields the protein CASREYTDTQYF. Supplemented by reference TRBV2 and TRBJ2-3, the full variable domain reads EPEVTQTPSHQVTQMGQEVILRCVPISNHLYFYWYRQILGQKVEFLVSFYNNEISEKSEIFDDQFSVERPDGSNFTLKIRSTKLEDSAMYFCASREYTDTQYFGPGTRLTVL.

The chain joins TRBV3-1 to TRBJ2-3; TRBD2 matches at 10 bases. Germline V gene sequence: CDR1 LGHDT, CDR2 YNNKEL (reference sequence). Losses at the gene ends were 4 bases for V and 2 bases for J; bases not matched to a gene: 3. CDR3 length: 15 residues. CDR3 amino acids: CASSPLAGITDTQYF. CDR3 bases: TGTGCCAGCAGCCCACTAGCGGGGATCACAGATACGCAGTATTTT.

DNA of the CDR3: TGTGCCAGCGGTCCCGGGACAGGGAATTACGAGCAGTACTTC. It codes for CASGPGTGNYEQYF. The chain is built from TRBV27 and TRBJ2-7, with 9 bases fitting TRBD1. Germline CDR1 MNHEY, CDR2 SMNVEV (reference sequence). Germline trimming cut 8 bases from V and 4 bases from J; bases unmatched to any gene: 9. This CDR3 comprises 14 residues.

This chain joins TRBV30 and TRBJ2-7, with a possible D match to TRBD2 (6 bases). Trimming removed 2 bases from V and 3 bases from J, with 17 bases in between. Per germline, CDR1 GTSNPN and CDR2 SVGIG (reference sequence). This CDR3 spans 15 amino acids. The CDR3 DNA sequence: TGTGCCTGGAGTAGGTTGGGCGGGAATTACTACGAGCAGTACTTC. This sequence encodes CAWSRLGGNYYEQYF. Drawing the rest from reference TRBV30 and TRBJ2-7, the complete variable domain is SQTIHQWPATLVQPVGSPLSLECTVEGTSNPNLYWYRQAAGRGLQLLFYSVGIGQISSEVPQNLSASRPQDRQFILSSKKLLLSDSGFYLCAWSRLGGNYYEQYFGPGTRLTVT.

This clonotype was detected only a few times. It may be a read error: a sequence one base away is much more abundant. The V and J genes are TRBV12-3 or TRBV12-4 and TRBJ2-3, with D possibly being TRBD1 or TRBD2 (5 bases each). The CDR3 totals 13 residues. V was pared by 7 bases and J by 6 bases, with 14 bases between. The CDR3 spells CASTSGPRDTQYF. CDR3 DNA sequence: TGTGCCAGCACCTCGGGGCCGCGTGATACGCAGTATTTT.

This rearrangement joins TRBV6-1 to TRBJ2-1, with 10 bases aligning to TRBD1. The J segment lost 8 bases and the V segment lost 1 base, leaving 5 bases of the junction unmatched. Per germline, CDR1 MNHNS and CDR2 SASEGT. The CDR3 extends over 15 amino acids. The CDR3, as DNA: TGTGCCAGCAGTGAAGGGGGGACAGGGGTGGATGAGCAGTTCTTC. Residues: CASSEGGTGVDEQFF.

The chain recombines TRBV19 with TRBJ1-5, with D uncertain. The length of the CDR3 is 15 residues. CDR1 and CDR2 (germline): LNHDA, SQIVND (reference sequence). The ends were cut back, 2 bases at V and 0 bases at J, with 8 bases in the middle. The CDR3 protein is CASSISGSSNQPQHF. The CDR3, as DNA: TGTGCCAGTAGTATATCCGGGTCTAGCAATCAGCCCCAGCATTTT.

This clonotype was seen at least ten times. This sequence joins TRBV30 and TRBJ2-2; D uncertain. Trimming stripped 0 bases from V and 8 bases from J, with 19 bases between. The V gene's germline CDR1 is GTSNPN and CDR2 SVGIG (reference sequence). The CDR3 runs 16 residues. CDR3 in amino acids: CAWSVGLGYVAGELFF. DNA of the CDR3: TGTGCCTGGAGTGTGGGATTGGGTTACGTGGCGGGGGAGCTGTTTTTT.

This clonotype was observed a handful of times. The chain couples TRBV20-1 to TRBJ2-7; D possibly corresponds to TRBD2 (6 bases). The CDR3 covers 13 residues. V was trimmed by 3 bases and J by 3 bases, leaving 12 bases between them. From germline, CDR1 is DFQATT and CDR2 SNEGSKA (reference sequence). DNA of the CDR3: TGCAGTGCTAGCCGCGGGGCTAGCTACGAGCAGTACTTC. Protein product: CSASRGASYEQYF.

This clonotype was counted at least ten times. This rearrangement joins TRBV28 to TRBJ2-5, with 7 bases identical to TRBD1. The CDR3 totals 14 residues. Germline V CDR1 and CDR2: MDHEN, SYDVKM. V was clipped by 6 bases and J by 5 bases; unmatched bases: 9. The CDR3 region has the DNA TGTGCCAGCAGCCAGACAGGGTCAGGGGAGACCCAGTACTTC. Translated, it gives CASSQTGSGETQYF.

A few counts support this clonotype. The CDR3 here is CSAPRTSGFSYEQYF. The CDR3 coding sequence is TGCAGTGCCCCGCGGACTAGCGGATTCTCCTACGAGCAGTACTTC. The chain couples TRBV20-1 to TRBJ2-7; 10 positions agree with TRBD2. Germline CDR1 is DFQATT and CDR2 is SNEGSKA (reference sequence). The CDR3 contains 15 residues. V dropped 6 bases and J dropped 0; count of bases not matched to a gene: 8.

This chain uses TRBV19 with TRBJ2-7; 10 bases align to TRBD2. This CDR3 has 15 amino acids. Looked up from germline, CDR1 is LNHDA and CDR2 is SQIVND (reference sequence). Trimming at V came to 6 bases and at J to 6 bases, leaving 11 bases not matched to a gene. This chain's CDR3 is CASSRGLAGDAEQYF. The CDR3 coding sequence is TGTGCCAGTAGCCGCGGGCTAGCGGGAGATGCCGAGCAGTACTTC.

The table lists this clonotype with many counts. The V gene is TRBV20-1, the J gene TRBJ2-5, with 10 nucleotides matching TRBD2. Trimming removed 1 base from V and 2 bases from J; junction bases left unmatched: 4. Germline V gives CDR1 DFQATT, CDR2 SNEGSKA (reference sequence). CDR3 size: 15 residues. CDR3 residues: CSARVRTSGQETQYF. The CDR3 bases are TGCAGTGCTAGAGTTAGGACTAGCGGTCAAGAGACCCAGTACTTC.

On this clonotype: Germline is not matched at one junction end, which may reflect a read error. This chain uses TRBV5-6 with TRBJ2-5; 8 positions match TRBD1. CDR3 size: 15 residues. Germline V gene data show CDR1 as SGHDT and CDR2 as YYEEEE. CDR3 loop: CASSLYGQGQGTQYF. The CDR3 coding sequence is TGTGCCAGCAGCTTGTACGGACAGGGCCAAGGGACCCAGTACTTC.

This clonotype was seen repeatedly, ten times or more. The V gene is TRBV7-9, the J gene TRBJ1-1, with TRBD1 matching 9 bases. Germline V CDR1 and CDR2: SEHNR, FQNEAQ (reference sequence). CDR3 size: 16 residues. V lost 4 bases, J lost 3 bases, and 9 bases stayed unmatched. CDR3 bases: TGTGCCAGCAGCTCTCAACCGGGACAGGGTGACACTGAAGCTTTCTTT. Encoded protein: CASSSQPGQGDTEAFF.

The V and J genes are TRBV28 and TRBJ1-6; 7 bases match TRBD1. This CDR3 region has 15 residues. From germline, CDR1 is MDHEN and CDR2 SYDVKM. With V trimmed by 6 bases and J by 10 bases, 12 bases remained unmatched. CDR3 sequence (DNA): TGTGCCAGCAGCAAGAGACAGGGCTCAAGGTCACCCCTCCACTTT. Protein: CASSKRQGSRSPLHF. Looking up the rest from reference TRBV28 and TRBJ1-6 gives the full variable domain: DVKVTQSSRYLVKRTGEKVFLECVQDMDHENMFWYRQDPGLGLRLIYFSYDVKMKEKGDIPEGYSVSREKKERFSLILESASTNQTSMYLCASSKRQGSRSPLHFGNGTRLTVT.

V is TRBV2 and J is TRBJ1-2; D unclear. V lost 8 bases to trimming and J lost 2 bases, with 18 bases between them. Germline loops: CDR1 SNHLY, CDR2 FYNNEI. The CDR3 extends over 15 amino acids. The CDR3: CASDQSPGANYGYTF. Written as DNA, the CDR3 is TGTGCCAGCGACCAATCTCCGGGCGCAAACTATGGCTACACCTTC.

This clonotype was recorded many times. CDR3 region: CSAGTSIGNEQFF. In DNA, the CDR3 is TGCAGTGCTGGGACTAGCATAGGCAATGAGCAGTTCTTC. The rearrangement links TRBV20-1 to TRBJ2-1; TRBD2 agrees at 9 bases. V dropped 5 bases and J dropped 6; count of bases not matched to a gene: 5. This CDR3 has 13 amino acids. Germline-derived CDR1 and CDR2 are DFQATT and SNEGSKA (reference sequence).